This is a list of T cell receptor beta chains from one sample in a study of blood T cell repertoires in COVID-19. Data came from immunoSEQ multiplex PCR; TCRdb stores just in-frame clones and leaves some out. The sample consists of some 54,000 clones, roughly 91% of them appearing once. Sequenced: peripheral blood. All receptors derive from an elderly man with active or convalescent COVID-19. Each CDR3 is given without its conserved first and last residue. The order of the fields is V gene, J gene, CDR3 protein.

TRBV28	TRBJ2-3	ASTQGVGESTDTQY
TRBV5-4	TRBJ1-4	ASSLGTGANEKLF
TRBV12-3/TRBV12-4	TRBJ2-5	ASGGTEETQY
TRBV20-1	TRBJ1-5	SASTGPSNQPQH
TRBV3-1/TRBV3-2	TRBJ2-5	ASSQGQTSGGQRFVHFGVETQY
TRBV28	TRBJ1-2	ASTQAGDGDRGRGGYT
TRBV10-3	TRBJ1-1	AISEKGQGQRTEAF
TRBV4-1	TRBJ2-6	ASSLAGTSGRTGANVLT
TRBV7-9	TRBJ1-2	ASSLSNRVFYGYT
TRBV7-9	TRBJ2-5	ASTTRDRQETQY
TRBV10-3	TRBJ1-2	AISPDRGDYGYT
TRBV28	TRBJ2-7	ASALPGPAAYEQY
TRBV28	TRBJ1-5	ASSGEGGRRWPQH
TRBV7-8	TRBJ2-1	ASSLEGMIRNEQF
TRBV7-2	TRBJ2-7	ASSLGTGAREQY
TRBV5-1	TRBJ2-7	ASSLGSETLTYEQY
TRBV19	TRBJ1-1	ASSIGGADTEAF
TRBV5-1	TRBJ1-6	ASSLAGTSYNSPLH
TRBV3-1/TRBV3-2	TRBJ2-7	ASSPFRGDEQY
TRBV29-1	TRBJ2-3	SVGGGLDTQY
TRBV7-9	TRBJ1-4	ASSSPGGLAEKLF
TRBV19	TRBJ2-1	ASSKGGAVGYEQF
TRBV25-1	TRBJ2-5	ASSASDSTQETQY
TRBV5-1	TRBJ2-2	ASSLAGVPTGELF
TRBV19	TRBJ2-1	ASSIVYNEQF
TRBV11-3	TRBJ2-2	ASSLSVGAGELF
TRBV5-1	TRBJ2-7	ASSLAGTAIYEQY
TRBV20-1	TRBJ2-7	SARPEDEQY
TRBV7-2	TRBJ2-2	ASSLLAGGNTGELF
TRBV5-1	TRBJ2-5	ASRLHQETQY
TRBV9	TRBJ1-2	ASSVGRGKANYGYT